Listed below are T cell receptor beta chains from one sample, sequenced in a study of T cells in narcolepsy. Method: immunoSEQ multiplex PCR; TCRdb's copy keeps in-frame clones and lacks some. The data hold some 32,000 clones, with approximately 80% observed a single time. Sequencing used CD45RA- memory CD4+ T cells from PBMCs. Receptors originate from a human donor with narcolepsy. The CDR3 runs from the conserved cysteine through the conserved F or W. The D gene is left open where the match is weak. Clone size appears in some rows only: once, few, many, or a class for an expanded clone.

>TRBJ1-2|few|TRBD1|TRBV10-3
TGTGCCATCAGTTTGACAGGGTTCTATGGCTACACCTTC
CAISLTGFYGYTF
>TRBJ2-3|-|-|TRBV7-3
TGTGCCAGCAGCGAAGGGGGGAGCGTTAGCACAGATACGCAGTATTTT
CASSEGGSVSTDTQYF
>TRBJ1-2|-|-|TRBV30
TGTGCCTGGAGCCGACGTGCGGCCCAAAGGATTAACTATGGCTACACCTTC
CAWSRRAAQRINYGYTF
>TRBJ1-5|-|-|TRBV28
TGTGCCAGCAGTTTCTCCCCCAATCAGCCCCAGCATTTT
CASSFSPNQPQHF
>TRBJ2-5|-|TRBD2|TRBV11-1
TGTGCCAGCAGCTTAGAGGGACTAGCGGATCAAGAGACCCAGTACTTC
CASSLEGLADQETQYF
>TRBJ1-5|-|-|TRBV5-6
TGTGCCAGCAGCTTGGTCCGGGGCAGGCAAATGCCCCAGCATTTT
CASSLVRGRQMPQHF
>TRBJ2-3|-|-|TRBV30
TGTGCCTGGGCAGGGCTAGCGGATACGCAGTATTTT
CAWAGLADTQYF
>TRBJ2-1|-|-|TRBV7-2
TGTGCCAGCAGCTCGCGGCCAGGGGCATTGAGGAATGAGCAGTTCTTC
CASSSRPGALRNEQFF
>TRBJ1-2|-|TRBD1|TRBV5-4
TGTGCCAGCAGCTTGGTCTTTCGGACAGGAGGCCATGGCTACACCTTC
CASSLVFRTGGHGYTF
>TRBJ1-2|few|-|TRBV30
TGTGCCTGGAGTGTGGCTTGGGAGCTTCCCAACTATGGCTACACCTTC
CAWSVAWELPNYGYTF
>TRBJ2-7|-|TRBD1|TRBV7-8
TGTGCCAGCAGCCTGGTGCGCTTTCCTCAACCGGGACAGGGGCCCAACGAGCAGTACTTC
CASSLVRFPQPGQGPNEQYF
>TRBJ2-3|-|TRBD2|TRBV11-2
TGTGCCAGCAGCCAAGATCTTAGGACTAGACTAACCACAGATACGCAGTATTTT
CASSQDLRTRLTTDTQYF
>TRBJ1-2|-|TRBD1|TRBV7-3
TGTGCCAGCAGCCCGGACAGGAATTATGGCTACACCTTC
CASSPDRNYGYTF
>TRBJ2-7|-|-|TRBV14
TGTGCCAGCAGCACCGCCGGGACCCCCTACGAGCAGTACTTC
CASSTAGTPYEQYF
>TRBJ2-7|few|TRBD2|TRBV10-3
TGTGCCATCAGTATAGCGGGAGGAACCTACGAGCAGTACTTC
CAISIAGGTYEQYF
>TRBJ2-7|-|-|TRBV28
TGTGCCAGCAGTCCTTCGGGCGGTTCCAACGAGCAGTACTTC
CASSPSGGSNEQYF